The clone carrying this TCR beta chain was counted a single time. This record comes from a study of cytomegalovirus exposure and HLA in healthy donors. With 60 Vbeta and 13 Jbeta primers, the PCR was carried out. Profiled with immunoSEQ multiplex PCR; TCRdb holds only in-frame clones, not every one. The sample yields about 140,000 clones, around three quarters seen once. The CDR3 contains 16 residues. The chain recombines TRBV21-1 with TRBJ2-3; TRBD1 is the table's D call, not checked against the DNA. TRBV21-1 is shown as a pseudogene. The receptor comes from a male donor in good health and CMV-seronegative. Sample: PBMCs. CDR3 nucleotide sequence: TGTGCCAGCGGGGGCCGAGGCCCCGAAGACACAGATACGCAGTATTTT. As protein: CASGGRGPEDTDTQYF.